This passage covers 25 T cell receptor beta chains from one sample sequenced in a study of blood T cells in healthy people across ages. A second PCR of 7 to 11 cycles used a sample-barcoded 5' primer and a J-beta primer mix. TCRdb used MiXCR to reprocess the 5' RACE reads, holding one entry per CDR3 protein. Of hundreds of thousands of distinct CDR3 sequences detected, 22% appear once; the ten largest clones hold around 21%. The sequencing sample was made of blood. The receptors here all came from a man in his 70s in good health.

This clonotype has more than one count but fewer than ten. J is TRBJ1-2 and V is TRBV12-3 or TRBV12-4; 8 positions match TRBD1. This CDR3 spans 13 amino acids. With 5 bases clipped from V and 2 bases from J, the junction kept 1 base outside the gene matches. The CDR3, as DNA: TGTGCCAGCAGTGGGGACAGGAACTATGGCTACACCTTC. Amino acids: CASSGDRNYGYTF.

Here the CDR3 reads CATTSSGETYNEQFF. The CDR3 DNA sequence: TGTGCCACGACTTCTAGCGGGGAAACCTACAATGAGCAGTTCTTC. The chain carries TRBV10-3 and TRBJ2-1; 9 nucleotides line up with TRBD2. With V trimmed by 10 bases and J by 2 bases, 9 bases remained unmatched. The CDR3 is 15 residues long. In germline, CDR1 is ENHRY, CDR2 SYGVKD.

This chain uses TRBV7-2 with TRBJ1-6; possible D gene TRBD1, 6 bases. The CDR3 covers 16 residues. Trimming removed 5 bases at V and 3 bases at J, with 14 bases between. Germline values: CDR1 SGHTA, CDR2 FQGNSA. The CDR3 sequence is CASSPQGRGYNSPLHF. The CDR3 DNA reads as TGTGCCAGCAGCCCCCAGGGCAGGGGCTATAATTCACCCCTCCACTTT.

The gene calls are TRBV6-1 and TRBJ2-2; D is possibly TRBD1 or TRBD2 (5 bases each). V dropped 4 bases and J dropped 1 base, with 7 bases sitting between them. Germline-derived CDR1 and CDR2 are MNHNS and SASEGT. The CDR3 runs to 14 residues. This chain's CDR3 is CASSGGRNTGELFF. In DNA, the CDR3 is TGTGCCAGCAGTGGGGGACGGAACACCGGGGAGCTGTTTTTT.

This clonotype was seen more than once but under ten times. This CDR3 reads CATSRENIYVGGTEAFF. CDR3 sequence (DNA): TGTGCCACCAGCAGAGAAAATATCTACGTAGGAGGGACTGAAGCTTTCTTT. The chain combines TRBV15 with TRBJ1-1; D is uncertain. V shed 0 bases and J shed 5 bases, with 19 bases lying between them. The CDR3 is made up of 17 amino acids. Germline V gene sequence: CDR1 LNHNV, CDR2 YYDKDF (reference sequence).

This clonotype was counted between two and nine times. The chain is built from TRBV7-2 and TRBJ2-3; TRBD1 aligns across 9 bases. Germline assignment: CDR1 SGHTA and CDR2 FQGNSA. The CDR3 length is 16 residues. V was clipped by 2 bases and J by 4 bases; unmatched bases: 7. CDR3 protein: CASSLRQGGRSDTQYF. CDR3 in DNA: TGTGCCAGCAGCTTAAGACAGGGGGGTCGGTCAGATACGCAGTATTTT.

This chain uses TRBV27 with TRBJ2-2; 14 bases line up with TRBD2. V was clipped by 5 bases and J by 0 bases; unmatched bases: 5. CDR1 and CDR2 from the germline V gene are MNHEY and SMNVEV (reference sequence). The CDR3 runs 18 residues. The CDR3 bases are TGTGCCAGCAGTCACAGACTAGCGGGGGGGCCGAACACCGGGGAGCTGTTTTTT. Residues: CASSHRLAGGPNTGELFF.

The gene calls are TRBV3-1 and TRBJ2-2, with D possibly TRBD1 on 6 matching bases. The CDR3 loop spans 16 amino acids. V lost 1 base, J lost 5 bases, and 14 bases lay in between. The germline V gene has CDR1 LGHDT and CDR2 YNNKEL (reference sequence). The DNA for the CDR3 is TGTGCCAGCAGCCAAGGCCTTGGGGGCCAAACCGGGGAGCTGTTTTTT. It codes for CASSQGLGGQTGELFF.

In its sample, this clonotype was seen many times. The V and J genes are TRBV13 and TRBJ2-3; perhaps TRBD2 as D (5 bases). The CDR3 consists of 13 residues. V gave up 6 bases and J gave up 4 bases, with 11 bases separating them. CDR1 is PRHDT and CDR2 is FYEKMQ in the germline V gene (reference sequence). The CDR3 sequence is CASSSLGADTQYF. CDR3 bases: TGTGCCAGCAGTTCCCTCGGGGCAGATACGCAGTATTTT.

The rearrangement links TRBV5-1 to TRBJ2-7, with 7 nucleotides matching TRBD2. This CDR3 spans 15 amino acids. Germline V lookup: CDR1 SGHRS, CDR2 YFSETQ. The J segment lost 6 bases and the V segment lost 0 bases, leaving 9 bases of the junction unmatched. CDR3 bases: TGCGCCAGCAGCTTGGATTCTAGCGGTCAGTCCGAGCAGTACGTC. Its translation is CASSLDSSGQSEQYV.

This clonotype was recorded many times. The chain uses TRBV5-1 and TRBJ2-5, with TRBD2 matching 7 bases. The CDR3 sequence is 15 residues long. CDR1 SGHRS and CDR2 YFSETQ come from the germline V gene. Trimming removed 0 bases from V and 1 base from J; junction bases left unmatched: 3. This CDR3 is CASSLVAGSQETQYF. CDR3 nucleotides: TGCGCCAGCAGCTTGGTAGCGGGTTCCCAAGAGACCCAGTACTTC. Complete variable domain (other parts from reference TRBV5-1 and TRBJ2-5): KAGVTQTPRYLIKTRGQQVTLSCSPISGHRSVSWYQQTPGQGLQFLFEYFSETQRNKGNFPGRFSGRQFSNSRSEMNVSTLELGDSALYLCASSLVAGSQETQYFGPGTRLLVL.

This clonotype occurred a few times. The rearrangement uses TRBV10-3 and TRBJ1-2, with TRBD1 matching over 11 bases. J gave up 8 bases and V 4 bases, and 12 bases lay outside the gene matches. CDR3 size: 16 residues. Per the germline V gene, CDR1 is ENHRY and CDR2 is SYGVKD. DNA of the CDR3: TGTGCCATCAGTGGCGGACAGGGGGCGAATCCCTACGGCTACACCTTC. It codes for CAISGGQGANPYGYTF.

The chain couples TRBV20-1 to TRBJ2-7; a weak D match, TRBD2 (7 bases). With 6 bases removed from V and 2 bases from J, the gap between germline ends came to 17 bases. The germline V gene encodes CDR1 DFQATT and CDR2 SNEGSKA (reference sequence). The CDR3 is 14 amino acids. The CDR3 bases are TGCAGTGCCGGGGGGCGGACAACCCCCTACGAGCAGTACTTC. Translating gives CSAGGRTTPYEQYF.

This clonotype was counted a few times. The V call is TRBV20-1, the J call TRBJ1-2; D not resolved. The CDR3 consists of 11 residues. Germline assignment: CDR1 DFQATT and CDR2 SNEGSKA (reference sequence). The CDR3 here is CKCARDYGYTF. The CDR3 DNA reads TGCAAGTGTGCCCGCGACTATGGCTACACCTTC.

The genes are TRBV12-3 or TRBV12-4 and TRBJ1-5; D possibly corresponds to TRBD1 (5 bases). The V gene lost 2 bases and the J gene lost 5 bases, with 13 bases spanning the gap. This CDR3 is 15 amino acids long. The CDR3 region has the DNA TGTGCCAGCAGTTTAACTCCTCAAGGGGATCAGCCCCAGCATTTT. This translates into CASSLTPQGDQPQHF.

This clonotype was picked up a small number of times. The genes are TRBV7-9 and TRBJ2-5; D may be TRBD2 (6 bases). The CDR3 is 14 residues long. The V gene's germline CDR1 is SEHNR and CDR2 FQNEAQ (reference sequence). V lost 4 bases and J lost 11, with 20 bases in between. This CDR3 reads CASSSGGSRKEQYF. The CDR3 DNA reads TGTGCCAGCAGCTCAGGAGGGTCCCGGAAGGAGCAGTACTTC.

CDR3 protein: CASSGGAGGTEAFF. Written as DNA, the CDR3 is TGCGCCAGCAGTGGAGGGGCAGGGGGGACTGAAGCTTTCTTT. The chain is built from TRBV5-1 and TRBJ1-1; 7 positions agree with TRBD1. V dropped 5 bases and J dropped 5; count of bases not matched to a gene: 9. The CDR3 runs to 14 residues. The V gene's germline CDR1 is SGHRS and CDR2 YFSETQ.

This sequence joins TRBV19 and TRBJ1-5; D is unclear. The V gene lost 0 bases and the J gene lost 9 bases, with 9 bases spanning the gap. Germline assignment: CDR1 LNHDA and CDR2 SQIVND (reference sequence). The CDR3 sequence is 13 residues long. CDR3 residues: CASSIDMHGPQHF. The CDR3 DNA is TGTGCCAGTAGTATAGATATGCATGGGCCCCAGCATTTT. The whole variable domain, filled in from reference TRBV19 and TRBJ1-5, reads DGGITQSPKYLFRKEGQNVTLSCEQNLNHDAMYWYRQDPGQGLRLIYYSQIVNDFQKGDIAEGYSVSREKKESFPLTVTSAQKNPTAFYLCASSIDMHGPQHFGDGTRLSIL.

The chain combines TRBV12-3 or TRBV12-4 with TRBJ1-4, with 7 bases matching TRBD1. Unmatched junction bases numbered 13, after V lost 5 bases and J lost 7 bases. The CDR3 runs 16 residues. The CDR3 is CASSGGTVGRGEKLFF. CDR3 bases: TGTGCCAGCAGTGGGGGGACAGTCGGGAGAGGTGAAAAACTGTTTTTT.

The chain has TRBV3-1 and TRBJ1-1, with TRBD1 as a possible D gene (5 bases). This CDR3 contains 16 residues. Germline CDR1 reads LGHDT; CDR2 reads YNNKEL (reference sequence). The V and J ends lost 1 base and 3 bases respectively, with 15 bases between them. The CDR3 coding sequence is TGTGCCAGCAGCCAAGGGACATCTCTCCCTTACACTGAAGCTTTCTTT. Translation: CASSQGTSLPYTEAFF. The entire variable domain, with the rest obtained from reference TRBV3-1 and TRBJ1-1, is as follows: DTAVSQTPKYLVTQMGNDKSIKCEQNLGHDTMYWYKQDSKKFLKIMFSYNNKELIINETVPNRFSPKSPDKAHLNLHINSLELGDSAVYFCASSQGTSLPYTEAFFGQGTRLTVV.

A few counts support this clonotype. The chain employs TRBV12-3 or TRBV12-4 and TRBJ2-4; D ambiguous. Trimming shortened V by 2 bases and J by 10 bases, and 6 bases separated the two germline ends. This CDR3 comprises 11 residues. CDR3 sequence reads: CASSLRDIQYF. CDR3 in DNA: TGTGCCAGCAGTTTAAGGGATATTCAGTACTTC.

There are a few counts of this clonotype. A much larger clone differs by one base, so this may be a read error. The J gene is TRBJ2-5, the V gene TRBV20-1, with 8 positions matching TRBD2. CDR1 and CDR2 (germline): DFQATT, SNEGSKA (reference sequence). This CDR3 spans 15 amino acids. The ends lost 6 bases at V and 1 base at J; junction bases unmatched: 10. Written as DNA, the CDR3 is TGCAGTGCCAACCGACCAGCGGGGGTCCAAGAGACCCAGTACTTC. Encoded protein: CSANRPAGVQETQYF.

The chain employs TRBV29-1 and TRBJ2-5; maybe TRBD2 (6 bases). CDR1 is SQVTM and CDR2 is ANQGSEA in the germline V gene. The CDR3 covers 13 residues. Trimming cost V 3 bases and J 1 base, with 9 bases left between them. The CDR3 coding sequence is TGCAGCGTTGACCTAGCGCCCCAAGAGACCCAGTACTTC. As protein: CSVDLAPQETQYF.

In regard to this clonotype: The CDR3 does not end in the conserved phenylalanine or tryptophan, so this is likely a read error. The chain recombines TRBV12-3 or TRBV12-4 with TRBJ1-1; TRBD1 is a possible D gene (5 bases). V lost 4 bases and J 2 bases, leaving 23 bases between the germline ends. This CDR3 has 18 residues. DNA for the CDR3: TGTGCCAGCAGTTCGTTGCGCCCTGGCGGGGGGGGAAACACTGAAGCTTTCTCT. This codes for CASSSLRPGGGGNTEAFS.

In nucleotides, the CDR3 is TGCGCCAGCAGCTTGGTAGGCGCCCCCTACGAGCAGTACTTC. Amino acids: CASSLVGAPYEQYF. V usage is TRBV5-1 and J usage is TRBJ2-7; D unresolved. Germline assignment: CDR1 SGHRS and CDR2 YFSETQ. Trimming shortened V by 0 bases and J by 2 bases, and 9 bases separated the two germline ends. This CDR3 is built from 14 residues. Based on the CDR3 plus reference TRBV5-1 and TRBJ2-7, the full variable domain is KAGVTQTPRYLIKTRGQQVTLSCSPISGHRSVSWYQQTPGQGLQFLFEYFSETQRNKGNFPGRFSGRQFSNSRSEMNVSTLELGDSALYLCASSLVGAPYEQYFGPGTRLTVT.